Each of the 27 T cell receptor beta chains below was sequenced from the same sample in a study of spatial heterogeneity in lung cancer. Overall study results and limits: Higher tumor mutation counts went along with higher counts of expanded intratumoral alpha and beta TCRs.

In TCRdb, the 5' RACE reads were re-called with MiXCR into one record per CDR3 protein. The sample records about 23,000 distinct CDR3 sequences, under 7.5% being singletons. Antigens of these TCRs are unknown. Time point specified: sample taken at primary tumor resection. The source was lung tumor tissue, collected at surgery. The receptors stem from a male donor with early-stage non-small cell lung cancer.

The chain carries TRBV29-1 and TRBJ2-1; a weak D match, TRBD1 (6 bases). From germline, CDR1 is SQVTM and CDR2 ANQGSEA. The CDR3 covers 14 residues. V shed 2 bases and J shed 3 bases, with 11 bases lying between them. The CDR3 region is CSVEMAGDYNEQFF. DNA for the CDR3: TGCAGCGTTGAAATGGCAGGGGACTACAATGAGCAGTTCTTC.

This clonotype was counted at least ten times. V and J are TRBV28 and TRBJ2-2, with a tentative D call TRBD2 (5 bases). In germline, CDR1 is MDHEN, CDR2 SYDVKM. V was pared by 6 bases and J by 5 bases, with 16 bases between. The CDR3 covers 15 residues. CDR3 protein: CASSPLGLQTGELFF. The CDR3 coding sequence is TGTGCCAGCAGCCCCCTCGGACTGCAAACCGGGGAGCTGTTTTTT. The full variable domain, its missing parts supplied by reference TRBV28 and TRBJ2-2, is DVKVTQSSRYLVKRTGEKVFLECVQDMDHENMFWYRQDPGLGLRLIYFSYDVKMKEKGDIPEGYSVSREKKERFSLILESASTNQTSMYLCASSPLGLQTGELFFGEGSRLTVL.

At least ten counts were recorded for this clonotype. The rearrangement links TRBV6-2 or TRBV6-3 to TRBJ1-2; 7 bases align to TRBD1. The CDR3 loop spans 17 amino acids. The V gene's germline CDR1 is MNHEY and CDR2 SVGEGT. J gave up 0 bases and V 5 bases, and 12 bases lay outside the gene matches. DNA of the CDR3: TGTGCCAGCAGTCTGCCCGGGACAGAACACCCTAACTATGGCTACACCTTC. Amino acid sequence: CASSLPGTEHPNYGYTF.

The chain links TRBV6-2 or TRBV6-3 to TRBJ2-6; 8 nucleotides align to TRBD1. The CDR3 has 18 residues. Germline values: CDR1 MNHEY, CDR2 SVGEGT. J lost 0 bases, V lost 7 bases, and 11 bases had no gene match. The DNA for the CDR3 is TGTGCCAGCACCTCGAAGACAGGGGACTTCTCTGGGGCCAACGTCCTGACTTTC. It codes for CASTSKTGDFSGANVLTF.

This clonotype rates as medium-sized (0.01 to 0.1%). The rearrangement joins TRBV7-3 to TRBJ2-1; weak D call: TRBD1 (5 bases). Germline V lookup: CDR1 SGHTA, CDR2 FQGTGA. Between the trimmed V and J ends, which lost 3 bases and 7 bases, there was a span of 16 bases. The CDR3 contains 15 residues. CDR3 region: CASSFLGALGNEQFF. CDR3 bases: TGTGCCAGCAGCTTCCTTGGGGCGCTGGGGAATGAGCAGTTCTTC. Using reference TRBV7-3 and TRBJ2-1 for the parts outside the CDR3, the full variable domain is GAGVSQTPSNKVTEKGKYVELRCDPISGHTALYWYRQSLGQGPEFLIYFQGTGAADDSGLPNDRFFAVRPEGSVSTLKIQRTERGDSAVYLCASSFLGALGNEQFFGPGTRLTVL.

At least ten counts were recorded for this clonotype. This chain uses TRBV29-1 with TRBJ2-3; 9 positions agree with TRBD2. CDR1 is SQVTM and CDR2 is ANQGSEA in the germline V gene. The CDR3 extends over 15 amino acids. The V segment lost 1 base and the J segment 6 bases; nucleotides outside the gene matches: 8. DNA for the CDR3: TGCAGCGTTGAAGGGTACCTAGCGGGACGGGATACGCAGTATTTT. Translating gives CSVEGYLAGRDTQYF.

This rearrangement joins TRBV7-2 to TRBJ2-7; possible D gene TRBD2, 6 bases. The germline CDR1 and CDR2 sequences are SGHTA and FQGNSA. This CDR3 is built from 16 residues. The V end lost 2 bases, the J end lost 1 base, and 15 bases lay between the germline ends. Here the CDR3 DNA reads TGTGCCAGCAGCTTAACGGGAGTGAGACATTCCTACGAGCAGTACTTC. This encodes CASSLTGVRHSYEQYF.

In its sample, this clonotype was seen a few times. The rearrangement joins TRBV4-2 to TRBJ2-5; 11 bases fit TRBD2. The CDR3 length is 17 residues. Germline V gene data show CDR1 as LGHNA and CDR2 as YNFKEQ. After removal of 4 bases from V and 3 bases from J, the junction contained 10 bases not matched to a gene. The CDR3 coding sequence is TGTGCCAGCAGCCCCGCTACTAGCGGGGGTGGAAAAGAGACCCAGTACTTC. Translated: CASSPATSGGGKETQYF.

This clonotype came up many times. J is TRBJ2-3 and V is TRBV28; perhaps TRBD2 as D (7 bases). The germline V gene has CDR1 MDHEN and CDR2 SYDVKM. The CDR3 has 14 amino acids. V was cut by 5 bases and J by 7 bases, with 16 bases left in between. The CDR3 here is CASSKTGGTHTQYF. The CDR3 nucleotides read TGTGCCAGCAGTAAAACGGGGGGCACGCATACGCAGTATTTT.

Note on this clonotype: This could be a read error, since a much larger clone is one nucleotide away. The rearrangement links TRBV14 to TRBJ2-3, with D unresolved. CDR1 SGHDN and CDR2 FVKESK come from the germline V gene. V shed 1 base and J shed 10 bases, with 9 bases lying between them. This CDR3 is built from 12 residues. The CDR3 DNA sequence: TGTGCCAGCAGCCAAGTCTCGCCTCCGCAGTATTTT. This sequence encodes CASSQVSPPQYF.

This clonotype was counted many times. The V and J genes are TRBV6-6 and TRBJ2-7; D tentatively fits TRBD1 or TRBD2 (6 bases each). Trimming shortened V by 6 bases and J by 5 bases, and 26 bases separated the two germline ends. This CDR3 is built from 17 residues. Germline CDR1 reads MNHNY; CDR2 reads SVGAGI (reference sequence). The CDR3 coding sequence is TGTGCCAGCAGGAAATGGGGGGCCGGGAGTCTATACAACGAGCAGTACTTC. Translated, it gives CASRKWGAGSLYNEQYF.

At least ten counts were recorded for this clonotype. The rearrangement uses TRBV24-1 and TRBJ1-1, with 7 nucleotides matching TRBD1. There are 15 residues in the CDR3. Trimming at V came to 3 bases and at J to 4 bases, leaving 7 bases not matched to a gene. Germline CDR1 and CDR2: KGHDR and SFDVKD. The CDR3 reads CATSDPHRGSTEAFF. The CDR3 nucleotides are TGTGCCACCAGTGATCCTCACAGGGGTTCCACTGAAGCTTTCTTT.

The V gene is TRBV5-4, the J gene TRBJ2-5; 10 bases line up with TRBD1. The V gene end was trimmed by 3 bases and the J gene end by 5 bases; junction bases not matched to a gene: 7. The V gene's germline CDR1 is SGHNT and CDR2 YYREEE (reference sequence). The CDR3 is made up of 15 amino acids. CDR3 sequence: CASSSGQGVSETQYF. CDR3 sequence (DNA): TGTGCCAGCAGCTCAGGACAGGGGGTGTCGGAGACCCAGTACTTC.

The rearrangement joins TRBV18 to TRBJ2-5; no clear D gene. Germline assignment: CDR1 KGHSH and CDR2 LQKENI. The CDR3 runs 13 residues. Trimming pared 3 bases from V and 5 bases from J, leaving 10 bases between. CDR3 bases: TGTGCCAGCTCACCCACTCGATCTGAGACCCAGTACTTC. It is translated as CASSPTRSETQYF.

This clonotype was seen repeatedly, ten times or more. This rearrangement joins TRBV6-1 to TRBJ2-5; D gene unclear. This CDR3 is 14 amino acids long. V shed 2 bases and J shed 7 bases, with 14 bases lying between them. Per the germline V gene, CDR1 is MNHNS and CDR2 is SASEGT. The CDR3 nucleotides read TGTGCCAGCAGTGAAACGACGGTTATCGGGACCCAGTACTTC. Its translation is CASSETTVIGTQYF.

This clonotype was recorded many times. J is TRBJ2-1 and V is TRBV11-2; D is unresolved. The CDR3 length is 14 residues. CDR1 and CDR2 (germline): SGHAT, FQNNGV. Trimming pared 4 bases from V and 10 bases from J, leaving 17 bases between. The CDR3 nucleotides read TGTGCCAGCAGCTCCGGAATGGAAAATTTGGAGCAGTTCTTC. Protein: CASSSGMENLEQFF. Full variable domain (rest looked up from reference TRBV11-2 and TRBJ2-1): EAGVAQSPRYKIIEKRQSVAFWCNPISGHATLYWYQQILGQGPKLLIQFQNNGVVDDSQLPKDRFSAERLKGVDSTLKIQPAKLEDSAVYLCASSSGMENLEQFFGPGTRLTVL.

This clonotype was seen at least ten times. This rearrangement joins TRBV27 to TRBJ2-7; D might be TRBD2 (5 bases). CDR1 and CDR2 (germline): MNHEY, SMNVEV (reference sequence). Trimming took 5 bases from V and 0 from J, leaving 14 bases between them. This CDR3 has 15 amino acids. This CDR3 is CASSPLDYSSYEQYF. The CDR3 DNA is TGTGCCAGCAGTCCCCTTGACTATAGCTCCTACGAGCAGTACTTC.

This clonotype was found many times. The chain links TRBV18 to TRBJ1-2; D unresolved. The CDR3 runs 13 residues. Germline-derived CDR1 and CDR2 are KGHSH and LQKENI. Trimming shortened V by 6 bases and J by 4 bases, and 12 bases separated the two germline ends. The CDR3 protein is CASSPTSGYGYTF. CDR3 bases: TGTGCCAGCTCTCCCACATCGGGCTATGGCTACACCTTC. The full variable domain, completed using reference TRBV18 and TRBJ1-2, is NAGVMQNPRHLVRRRGQEARLRCSPMKGHSHVYWYRQLPEEGLKFMVYLQKENIIDESGMPKERFSAEFPKEGPSILRIQQVVRGDSAAYFCASSPTSGYGYTFGSGTRLTVV.

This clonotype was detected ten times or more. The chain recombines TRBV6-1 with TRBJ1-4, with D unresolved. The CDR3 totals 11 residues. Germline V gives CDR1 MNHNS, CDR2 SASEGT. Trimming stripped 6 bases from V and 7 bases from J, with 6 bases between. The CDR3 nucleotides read TGTGCCAGCAGGAGGGTTGAAAAACTGTTTTTT. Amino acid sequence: CASRRVEKLFF.

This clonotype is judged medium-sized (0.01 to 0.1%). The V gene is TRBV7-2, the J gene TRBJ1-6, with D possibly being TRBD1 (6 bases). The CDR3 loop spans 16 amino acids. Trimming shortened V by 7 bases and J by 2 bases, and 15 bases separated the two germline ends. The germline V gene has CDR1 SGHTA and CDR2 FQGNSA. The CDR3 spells CASTRTGTAYNSPLHF. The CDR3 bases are TGTGCCAGCACCCGTACAGGGACCGCCTATAATTCACCCCTCCACTTT.

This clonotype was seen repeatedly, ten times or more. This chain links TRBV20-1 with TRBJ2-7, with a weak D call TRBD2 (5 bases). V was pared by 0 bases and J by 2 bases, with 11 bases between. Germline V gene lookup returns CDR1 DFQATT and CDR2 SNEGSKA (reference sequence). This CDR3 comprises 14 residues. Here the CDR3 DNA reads TGCAGTGCTAGAGATCTTGTGGGAGCCTACGAGCAGTACTTC. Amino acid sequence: CSARDLVGAYEQYF.

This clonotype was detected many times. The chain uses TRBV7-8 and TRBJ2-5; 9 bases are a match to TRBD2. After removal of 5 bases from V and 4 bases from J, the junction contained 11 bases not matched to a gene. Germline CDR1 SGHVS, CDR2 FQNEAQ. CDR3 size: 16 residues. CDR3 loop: CASSNRRGLAGETQYF. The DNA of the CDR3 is TGTGCCAGCAGCAACAGGAGGGGACTAGCAGGAGAGACCCAGTACTTC.

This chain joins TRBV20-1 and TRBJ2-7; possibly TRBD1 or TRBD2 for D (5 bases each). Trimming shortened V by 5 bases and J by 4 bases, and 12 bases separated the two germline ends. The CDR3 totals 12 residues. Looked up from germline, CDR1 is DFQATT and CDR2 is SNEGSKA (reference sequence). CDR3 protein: CSAPARGYEQYF. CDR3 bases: TGCAGTGCTCCCGCGAGGGGTTACGAGCAGTACTTC.

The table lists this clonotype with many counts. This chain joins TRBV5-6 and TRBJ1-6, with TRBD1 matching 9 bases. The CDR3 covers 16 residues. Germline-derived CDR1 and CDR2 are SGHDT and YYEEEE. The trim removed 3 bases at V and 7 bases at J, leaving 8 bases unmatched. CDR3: CASSSRTGVRNSPLHF. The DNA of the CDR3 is TGTGCCAGCAGCTCCCGGACAGGGGTTCGGAATTCACCCCTCCACTTT.

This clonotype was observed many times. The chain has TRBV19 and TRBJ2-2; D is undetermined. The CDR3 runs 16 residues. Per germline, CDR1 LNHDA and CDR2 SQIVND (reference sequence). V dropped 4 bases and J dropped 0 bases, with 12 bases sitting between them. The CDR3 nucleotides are TGTGCCAGTAGTACCCTGGACGGTTCGAACACCGGGGAGCTGTTTTTT. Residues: CASSTLDGSNTGELFF.

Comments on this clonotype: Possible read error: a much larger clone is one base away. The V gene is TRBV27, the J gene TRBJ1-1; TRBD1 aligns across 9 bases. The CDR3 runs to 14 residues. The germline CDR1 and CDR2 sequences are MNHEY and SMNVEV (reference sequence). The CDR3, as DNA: TGTACCAGCAAAACGGGACAGGGAAGGACTGAAGCTTTCTTT. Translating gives CTSKTGQGRTEAFF.

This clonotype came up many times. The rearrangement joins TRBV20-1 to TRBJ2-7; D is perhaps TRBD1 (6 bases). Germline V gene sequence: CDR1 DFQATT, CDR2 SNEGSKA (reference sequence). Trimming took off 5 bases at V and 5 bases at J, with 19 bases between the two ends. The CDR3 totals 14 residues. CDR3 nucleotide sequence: TGCAGTGCTCCTGTCCCTGGGGGCCGGGACGAGCAGTACTTC. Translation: CSAPVPGGRDEQYF.